The clone carrying this T cell receptor (beta chain) was recorded once. TCRdb's table, derived via immunoSEQ multiplex PCR, lists solely in-frame clones and lacks some. This sample has some 21,000 clones; around 89% occur once, and the top ten carry around 18%. CDR3 length equals 16 residues. Looked up from germline, CDR1 is MGHDK and CDR2 is SYGVNS. Unmatched junction bases numbered 15, after V lost 8 bases and J lost 6 bases. These data belong to a study of blood T cell repertoires in COVID-19. The sequenced material came from peripheral blood. The V gene is TRBV25-1, the J gene TRBJ2-7; TRBD2 agrees at 11 bases. This TCR was recovered from a man between 65 and 79 years old with active COVID-19. The CDR3 loop reads CASLPALLAGGCEQYF. In nucleotides, the CDR3 is TGTGCCAGCCTCCCGGCGTTGCTAGCGGGGGGTTGCGAGCAGTACTTC.